The rows below give T cell receptor beta chains drawn from one sample of a study of T cells in Graves' hyperthyroidism and ophthalmopathy. Each CDR3 protein is one row after TCRdb ran MiXCR on the multiplex PCR reads. The sample includes a few hundred thousand distinct CDR3 sequences, roughly 13% of them seen just once. Specimen: blood. These receptors were taken from a young woman with Graves' hyperthyroidism. Each CDR3 is given with its conserved first and last residue. Each record gives: V gene, J gene, clone size, D gene, CDR3 DNA, CDR3 protein. A D gene is named only where the DNA matches it firmly. Clone sizes are given selectively: once, few, many, or a class where the clone is expanded.

v_gene: TRBV20-1
j_gene: TRBJ2-1
abundance: NA
d_gene: NA
CDR3nt: TGCAGTGCTACTCCCAGGGTGGGACGTGAGCAGTTCTTC
CDR3aa: CSATPRVGREQFF

v_gene: TRBV27
j_gene: TRBJ1-1
abundance: many
d_gene: TRBD1
CDR3nt: TGTGCCAGCACCTCACAGGGGGCCTCTGAAGCTTTCTTT
CDR3aa: CASTSQGASEAFF

v_gene: TRBV11-3
j_gene: TRBJ2-3
abundance: many
d_gene: TRBD2
CDR3nt: TGTGCCAGCAGTTGGACTAGCGGGATGGGAGATACGCAGTATTTT
CDR3aa: CASSWTSGMGDTQYF

v_gene: TRBV27
j_gene: TRBJ1-5
abundance: many
d_gene: NA
CDR3nt: TGTGCCAGCAGTTTCGGACTTAATCAGCCCCAGCATTTT
CDR3aa: CASSFGLNQPQHF

v_gene: TRBV12-3/TRBV12-4
j_gene: TRBJ2-2
abundance: many
d_gene: NA
CDR3nt: TGTGCCAGCAGTTTGGGCAGGCACACCGGGGAGCTGTTTTTT
CDR3aa: CASSLGRHTGELFF

v_gene: TRBV7-6
j_gene: TRBJ2-1
abundance: NA
d_gene: TRBD2
CDR3nt: TGTGCCAGCAGACAGGGACTAGCGGAACACAATGAGCAGTTCTTC
CDR3aa: CASRQGLAEHNEQFF

v_gene: TRBV5-6
j_gene: TRBJ1-6
abundance: NA
d_gene: NA
CDR3nt: TGTGCCAGCAGCGAAAACGGAGCCTTCAATAATTCACCCCTCCACTTT
CDR3aa: CASSENGAFNNSPLHF

v_gene: TRBV20-1
j_gene: TRBJ2-1
abundance: NA
d_gene: NA
CDR3nt: TGCAGTACTTCTGGCGGGGGCGGCCACAATGAGCAGTTCTTC
CDR3aa: CSTSGGGGHNEQFF

v_gene: TRBV2
j_gene: TRBJ2-3
abundance: many
d_gene: NA
CDR3nt: TGTGCCAGCATGGGACTCCGGCGAGCAGATACGCAGTATTTT
CDR3aa: CASMGLRRADTQYF

v_gene: TRBV20-1
j_gene: TRBJ2-1
abundance: NA
d_gene: TRBD2
CDR3nt: TGCAGTGCTAGTGCCCCCCCGAGCGGGAGTAGTAATGAGCAGTTCTTC
CDR3aa: CSASAPPSGSSNEQFF

v_gene: TRBV9
j_gene: TRBJ2-1
abundance: few
d_gene: NA
CDR3nt: TGTGCCAGCAGCGTAGATTGGGGGAATCAGCAGTTCTTC
CDR3aa: CASSVDWGNQQFF

v_gene: TRBV20-1
j_gene: TRBJ2-1
abundance: many
d_gene: TRBD2
CDR3nt: TGCAGTGCCGGGTCGAGCGGGACCCCCTACAATGAGCAGTTCTTC
CDR3aa: CSAGSSGTPYNEQFF

v_gene: TRBV13
j_gene: TRBJ1-3
abundance: many
d_gene: NA
CDR3nt: TGTGCCAGCAGCTTAAGGGGGAGAAACACCATATATTTT
CDR3aa: CASSLRGRNTIYF

v_gene: TRBV28
j_gene: TRBJ1-5
abundance: few
d_gene: NA
CDR3nt: TGCGCCAGCAGCCCGGACTCAAGGGGAGGGTATAGCAATCAGCCCCAGCATTTT
CDR3aa: CASSPDSRGGYSNQPQHF

v_gene: TRBV7-2
j_gene: TRBJ2-1
abundance: many
d_gene: NA
CDR3nt: TGTGCCAGCAGCTTAGTTGTAGGTGGGGTCGGAAGTGAGCAGTTCTTC
CDR3aa: CASSLVVGGVGSEQFF

v_gene: TRBV7-2
j_gene: TRBJ1-5
abundance: many
d_gene: NA
CDR3nt: TGTGCCAGCAGCTCCGCAGGGCTGCCCCAGCATTTT
CDR3aa: CASSSAGLPQHF

v_gene: TRBV27
j_gene: TRBJ1-1
abundance: many
d_gene: NA
CDR3nt: TGTGCCAGCAATCGTAGGACGACGAACACTGAAGCTTTCTTT
CDR3aa: CASNRRTTNTEAFF

v_gene: TRBV20-1
j_gene: TRBJ2-2
abundance: NA
d_gene: NA
CDR3nt: TGCAGTGCTAGGGAGGGGGTGAACACCGGGGAGCTGTTTTTT
CDR3aa: CSAREGVNTGELFF

v_gene: TRBV19
j_gene: TRBJ2-3
abundance: many
d_gene: TRBD2
CDR3nt: TGTGCCAGTAGTTGGCGGCGGACTAGTACAGCAGATACGCAGTATTTT
CDR3aa: CASSWRRTSTADTQYF

v_gene: TRBV30
j_gene: TRBJ1-2
abundance: NA
d_gene: NA
CDR3nt: TGTGCCTGGAGTTCGAACGGGAGCTATGGCTACACCTTC
CDR3aa: CAWSSNGSYGYTF

v_gene: TRBV2
j_gene: TRBJ2-5
abundance: many
d_gene: TRBD1
CDR3nt: TGTGCCAGCAGTGAAACAGGGGGCGCAGAGACCCAGTACTTC
CDR3aa: CASSETGGAETQYF

v_gene: TRBV6-6
j_gene: TRBJ1-3
abundance: many
d_gene: NA
CDR3nt: TGTGCCAGCAGTTACTCTGGACAATCCAACACCATATATTTT
CDR3aa: CASSYSGQSNTIYF

v_gene: TRBV28
j_gene: TRBJ2-7
abundance: many
d_gene: NA
CDR3nt: TGTGCCAGCTTCGGCTCAGGCGTTTCCTACGAGCAGTACTTC
CDR3aa: CASFGSGVSYEQYF

v_gene: TRBV4-3
j_gene: TRBJ1-6
abundance: NA
d_gene: TRBD1
CDR3nt: TGCGCCAGCAGCCAAGCAGGGGGGTCCGGTTCACCCCTCCACTTT
CDR3aa: CASSQAGGSGSPLHF

v_gene: TRBV7-8
j_gene: TRBJ1-6
abundance: few
d_gene: NA
CDR3nt: TGTGCCAGCAGCTTCGGACAGCCCTATAATTCACCCCTCCACTTT
CDR3aa: CASSFGQPYNSPLHF

v_gene: TRBV6-2/TRBV6-3
j_gene: TRBJ1-5
abundance: many
d_gene: NA
CDR3nt: TGTGCCAGCAGTTACGTTCGGGAGGCTCAGCCCCAGCATTTT
CDR3aa: CASSYVREAQPQHF

v_gene: TRBV5-6
j_gene: TRBJ1-1
abundance: NA
d_gene: NA
CDR3nt: TGTGCCAGCAGCTCATTTCCAGGGGAACCCACTGAAGCTTTCTTT
CDR3aa: CASSSFPGEPTEAFF

v_gene: TRBV2
j_gene: TRBJ1-1
abundance: NA
d_gene: NA
CDR3nt: TGTGCCAGCAGCGAGACGAGTGAAGCTTTCTTT
CDR3aa: CASSETSEAFF

v_gene: TRBV2
j_gene: TRBJ2-1
abundance: many
d_gene: TRBD1
CDR3nt: TGTGCCAGCAGTGAAAGGGGGCTAGGGGTGGATGAGCAGTTCTTC
CDR3aa: CASSERGLGVDEQFF

v_gene: TRBV20-1
j_gene: TRBJ1-6
abundance: many
d_gene: NA
CDR3nt: TGCAGTGCAGTACAGGGCCAGGGGTCACCCCTCCACTTT
CDR3aa: CSAVQGQGSPLHF

v_gene: TRBV14
j_gene: TRBJ2-3
abundance: NA
d_gene: NA
CDR3nt: TGTGCCAGCAGCCAAGTGAACACAGATACGCAGTATTTT
CDR3aa: CASSQVNTDTQYF

v_gene: TRBV5-1
j_gene: TRBJ2-7
abundance: NA
d_gene: NA
CDR3nt: TGCGCCAGCAGCCCGGCCATGGGGGGACCCTCCTACGAGCAGTACTTC
CDR3aa: CASSPAMGGPSYEQYF

v_gene: TRBV5-1
j_gene: TRBJ2-3
abundance: many
d_gene: NA
CDR3nt: TGCGCCAGCAGCTGGAGGAACGAAGATACGCAGTATTTT
CDR3aa: CASSWRNEDTQYF

v_gene: TRBV5-1
j_gene: TRBJ2-5
abundance: NA
d_gene: NA
CDR3nt: TGCGCCAGCAGCTTGGTTGCGGGGATCTTCAGGGAGACCCAGTACTTC
CDR3aa: CASSLVAGIFRETQYF

v_gene: TRBV12-3/TRBV12-4
j_gene: TRBJ1-3
abundance: many
d_gene: TRBD1
CDR3nt: TGTGCCAGCAGTGGGATAGGGGGCTTCAGTGGAAACACCATATATTTT
CDR3aa: CASSGIGGFSGNTIYF

v_gene: TRBV15
j_gene: TRBJ1-4
abundance: many
d_gene: NA
CDR3nt: TGTGCCACCAGCAGACAGGGAGGAGGTGAAAAACTGTTTTTT
CDR3aa: CATSRQGGGEKLFF

v_gene: TRBV6-1
j_gene: TRBJ2-2
abundance: few
d_gene: NA
CDR3nt: TGTGCCAGCAGCCCGCAGGGTGGGGGCACCGGGGAGCTGTTTTTT
CDR3aa: CASSPQGGGTGELFF

v_gene: TRBV19
j_gene: TRBJ1-1
abundance: many
d_gene: NA
CDR3nt: TGTGCCAGTAGTCCCTGGTCGCAGGGAAACCTGAACACTGAAGCTTTCTTT
CDR3aa: CASSPWSQGNLNTEAFF

v_gene: TRBV6-1
j_gene: TRBJ2-3
abundance: many
d_gene: TRBD2
CDR3nt: TGTGCCAGCAGTCCCCCGGGACTAGGTTCTGAAGATACGCAGTATTTT
CDR3aa: CASSPPGLGSEDTQYF

v_gene: TRBV7-3
j_gene: TRBJ2-1
abundance: many
d_gene: TRBD1
CDR3nt: TGTGCCAGCAGTCGGGACAGAGACAATGAGCAGTTCTTC
CDR3aa: CASSRDRDNEQFF

v_gene: TRBV7-9
j_gene: TRBJ1-2
abundance: many
d_gene: NA
CDR3nt: TGTGCCAGCAGCTTACCCCGGGGAGGGAACGGCTACACCTTC
CDR3aa: CASSLPRGGNGYTF

v_gene: TRBV2
j_gene: TRBJ2-3
abundance: many
d_gene: NA
CDR3nt: TGTGCCAGCAGTGATAACGGATTCACAGATACGCAGTATTTT
CDR3aa: CASSDNGFTDTQYF

v_gene: TRBV30
j_gene: TRBJ2-7
abundance: few
d_gene: TRBD1
CDR3nt: TGTGCCTGGAGATACCCCGGGACAGGGGTCTACGAGCAGTACTTC
CDR3aa: CAWRYPGTGVYEQYF

v_gene: TRBV28
j_gene: TRBJ1-2
abundance: many
d_gene: NA
CDR3nt: TGTGCCAGCAGTTTACCAGGGCCCCACTATGGCTACACCTTC
CDR3aa: CASSLPGPHYGYTF

v_gene: TRBV20-1
j_gene: TRBJ2-7
abundance: many
d_gene: NA
CDR3nt: TGCAGTGCTAGAGATCGGAGTGGACCCTACGAGCAGTACTTC
CDR3aa: CSARDRSGPYEQYF

v_gene: TRBV18
j_gene: TRBJ2-1
abundance: many
d_gene: TRBD2
CDR3nt: TGTGCCAGCTCACCACCCGGGACTACCTACAATGAGCAGTTCTTC
CDR3aa: CASSPPGTTYNEQFF

v_gene: TRBV7-3
j_gene: TRBJ2-1
abundance: many
d_gene: TRBD2
CDR3nt: TGTGCCAGCAGCTTTGTGGGAGGGGAGTATCAGAATGAGCAGTTCTTC
CDR3aa: CASSFVGGEYQNEQFF

v_gene: TRBV20-1
j_gene: TRBJ2-7
abundance: NA
d_gene: NA
CDR3nt: TGCAGTGCTAGTTCGGCAGATCCCTACGAGCAGTACTTC
CDR3aa: CSASSADPYEQYF

v_gene: TRBV5-6
j_gene: TRBJ2-7
abundance: NA
d_gene: NA
CDR3nt: TGTGCCAGCAGCTTGGGCAGTCGGCGGTCGGGACGAAGCTCCTACGAGCAGTACTTC
CDR3aa: CASSLGSRRSGRSSYEQYF

v_gene: TRBV9
j_gene: TRBJ1-2
abundance: few
d_gene: NA
CDR3nt: TGTGCCAGCAGCTCGCCGACGGATGGCTACACCTTC
CDR3aa: CASSSPTDGYTF

v_gene: TRBV12-3/TRBV12-4
j_gene: TRBJ2-3
abundance: many
d_gene: TRBD1
CDR3nt: TGTGCCAGCAGTGGGCTACAGGGGTACGACGATACGCAGTATTTT
CDR3aa: CASSGLQGYDDTQYF

v_gene: TRBV20-1
j_gene: TRBJ1-1
abundance: NA
d_gene: TRBD1
CDR3nt: TGCAGTGCTAGAGAATACAGGGGATGGACTGAAGCTTTCTTT
CDR3aa: CSAREYRGWTEAFF

v_gene: TRBV29-1
j_gene: TRBJ1-2
abundance: NA
d_gene: NA
CDR3nt: TGCAGCGCCGACAGGACGCTAGGAGGGGGCTACACCTTC
CDR3aa: CSADRTLGGGYTF

v_gene: TRBV20-1
j_gene: TRBJ2-4
abundance: NA
d_gene: NA
CDR3nt: TGCAGTGCTAGGCCCCAACTAGCCAAAAACATTCAGTACTTC
CDR3aa: CSARPQLAKNIQYF

v_gene: TRBV7-9
j_gene: TRBJ1-4
abundance: many
d_gene: NA
CDR3nt: TGTGCCAGCAGCTTAGTCGTGACCCTGTTAGGGTCAGCTAATGAAAAACTGTTTTTT
CDR3aa: CASSLVVTLLGSANEKLFF

v_gene: TRBV25-1
j_gene: TRBJ1-2
abundance: few
d_gene: NA
CDR3nt: TGTGCCAGCAGTGACTTTTTGGGAGGGGGATATGGCTACACCTTC
CDR3aa: CASSDFLGGGYGYTF

v_gene: TRBV20-1
j_gene: TRBJ1-6
abundance: many
d_gene: NA
CDR3nt: TGCAGTGCTAGAGAGAAAGAGACAGGCAATTCACCCCTCCACTTT
CDR3aa: CSAREKETGNSPLHF

v_gene: TRBV9
j_gene: TRBJ1-1
abundance: many
d_gene: NA
CDR3nt: TGTGCCAGCAGCCTTACCGGGACTGGGTTCCCTGAAGCTTTCTTT
CDR3aa: CASSLTGTGFPEAFF

v_gene: TRBV18
j_gene: TRBJ2-7
abundance: many
d_gene: TRBD1
CDR3nt: TGTGCCAGCTCACTAGGGGGCGAGGGGCTCTACGAGCAGTACTTC
CDR3aa: CASSLGGEGLYEQYF